The rows below give T cell receptor beta chains drawn from one sample of a study of blood T cells in healthy people across ages. Each CDR3 protein is one row after TCRdb ran MiXCR on the 5' RACE reads. The data show about 650,000 distinct CDR3 sequences, approximately 30% seen once. Sequenced: blood. Every receptor here comes from a woman older than 75 in good health. The CDR3 runs from the conserved cysteine through the conserved F or W. A D gene is named only where the DNA matches it firmly. Expanded clones are given a class, and other clones once, few, many or no size at all.

clone_size,v_call,d_call,j_call,cdr3_aa,cdr3_nt
-,TRBV12-3/TRBV12-4,-,TRBJ2-7,CASSFGTSPGYEQYF,TGTGCCAGCAGTTTTGGCACAAGTCCGGGGTACGAGCAGTACTTC
many,TRBV3-1,-,TRBJ2-5,CASSKDETQYF,TGTGCCAGCAGTAAAGATGAGACCCAGTACTTC
-,TRBV4-1,-,TRBJ2-7,CASSQEGGRQAAHEQYF,TGCGCCAGCAGCCAAGAGGGAGGGCGACAGGCTGCCCACGAGCAGTACTTC
-,TRBV2,-,TRBJ2-6,CASSPGANVPTF,TGTGCCAGCAGTCCCGGGGCCAACGTCCCGACTTTC
many,TRBV7-2,TRBD1,TRBJ1-1,CASSGTGLVAFF,TGTGCCAGCAGCGGGACAGGGCTCGTAGCTTTCTTT
-,TRBV7-2,TRBD1,TRBJ1-2,CASSQGQGYDYTF,TGTGCCAGCAGCCAGGGACAGGGTTACGACTACACCTTC
-,TRBV7-2,TRBD2,TRBJ2-3,CASSFGTSGRAGDTQYF,TGTGCCAGCAGCTTCGGGACTAGCGGGAGGGCGGGAGATACGCAGTATTTT
many,TRBV4-3,-,TRBJ2-3,CASSQDSARTDTQYF,TGCGCCAGCAGCCAAGATAGTGCCCGCACAGATACGCAGTATTTT
-,TRBV13,-,TRBJ2-5,CASSLQGNGQYF,TGTGCCAGCAGCTTACAAGGGAACGGGCAGTACTTC
-,TRBV7-9,TRBD1,TRBJ1-6,CASSLALGQGASPPHF,TGTGCCAGCAGTTTAGCGCTGGGACAGGGGGCTTCACCCCCCCACTTT
few,TRBV11-2,-,TRBJ2-5,CASSLLLGSYNEQYF,TGTGCCAGCAGCTTGTTACTAGGGTCCTACAATGAGCAGTACTTC
once,TRBV20-1,-,TRBJ2-3,CSVLIGTIDTQYF,TGCAGTGTTCTAATCGGGACCATCGATACGCAGTATTTT
once,TRBV5-1,-,TRBJ2-1,CASSYIPGLNEQFF,TGCGCCAGCAGCTACATCCCCGGACTCAATGAGCAGTTCTTC
many,TRBV20-1,-,TRBJ1-5,CSATPRGVGNQPQHF,TGCAGTGCTACTCCCCGGGGGGTAGGCAATCAGCCCCAGCATTTT
few,TRBV7-2,TRBD1,TRBJ1-4,CASSLEQTGVGEKLFF,TGTGCCAGCAGCTTAGAACAGACAGGGGTAGGCGAAAAACTGTTTTTT
few,TRBV4-3,-,TRBJ2-2,CASSQDFASRPYTGELFF,TGCGCCAGCAGCCAAGATTTTGCCAGCCGCCCCTACACCGGGGAGCTGTTTTTT
many,TRBV11-2,-,TRBJ2-5,CASSSARETQYF,TGTGCCAGCAGCTCCGCCCGGGAGACCCAGTACTTC
-,TRBV5-1,TRBD1,TRBJ2-7,CANSWTGTIPYEQYF,TGCGCCAACAGCTGGACAGGGACCATACCCTACGAGCAGTACTTC
many,TRBV7-9,-,TRBJ1-2,CASSFDTYGYTF,TGTGCCAGCAGCTTCGACACCTATGGCTACACCTTC
-,TRBV27,TRBD1,TRBJ2-7,CASSPRTGSGNYEQYF,TGTGCCAGCAGTCCCAGGACAGGGTCCGGGAACTACGAGCAGTACTTC
once,TRBV7-9,-,TRBJ2-1,CASGPPRDYNEQFF,TGTGCCAGCGGCCCTCCCAGGGACTACAATGAGCAGTTCTTC
-,TRBV30,TRBD1,TRBJ1-1,CAWSIEGNRGYTEAFF,TGTGCCTGGAGTATCGAAGGGAACAGGGGATACACTGAAGCTTTCTTT
few,TRBV9,-,TRBJ1-1,CASSVVQRGVTEAFF,TGTGCCAGCAGCGTAGTTCAGAGGGGGGTAACTGAAGCTTTCTTT
many,TRBV27,TRBD2,TRBJ2-5,CASSLWGSGGAETQYF,TGTGCCAGCAGTTTATGGGGTAGCGGGGGGGCCGAGACCCAGTACTTC
many,TRBV20-1,-,TRBJ1-6,CSARDKIGSPLHF,TGCAGTGCTAGGGACAAGATCGGGTCACCCCTCCACTTT
-,TRBV21-1,-,TRBJ2-7,CASSRGVSTYEQYF,TGTGCCAGCAGCCGAGGGGTATCCACCTACGAGCAGTACTTC
many,TRBV5-6,-,TRBJ2-7,CASSLGRNYEQYF,TGTGCCAGCAGCTTGGGCAGGAACTACGAGCAGTACTTC
-,TRBV6-2/TRBV6-3,TRBD1,TRBJ1-2,CASNWDRRNYGYTF,TGTGCCAGCAACTGGGACAGGAGGAACTATGGCTACACCTTC
many,TRBV2,-,TRBJ2-5,CASSDSRRQETQYF,TGTGCCAGCAGTGATAGTCGACGGCAAGAGACCCAGTACTTC
many,TRBV7-9,-,TRBJ2-4,CASSLEQFIQYF,TGTGCCAGCAGCTTAGAACAGTTTATTCAGTACTTC
many,TRBV4-3,-,TRBJ1-5,CASSQSRSGASNQPQHF,TGCGCCAGCAGCCAGTCTCGTTCAGGGGCGAGCAATCAGCCCCAGCATTTT
many,TRBV5-1,TRBD2,TRBJ2-3,CASSLARAGGYTDTQYF,TGCGCCAGCAGCTTGGCCCGAGCGGGGGGATACACAGATACGCAGTATTTT
many,TRBV6-1,-,TRBJ2-1,CAIGTPYNEQFF,TGTGCCATCGGGACCCCCTACAATGAGCAGTTCTTC
many,TRBV4-3,-,TRBJ2-3,CASSQGGAWDTQYF,TGCGCCAGCAGCCAAGGTGGGGCGTGGGATACGCAGTATTTT
-,TRBV5-5,TRBD1,TRBJ1-1,CASSVDRVTEAFF,TGTGCCAGCAGCGTGGACAGGGTGACTGAAGCTTTCTTT
few,TRBV28,-,TRBJ2-7,CASRLNQGLYEQYF,TGTGCCAGCAGACTTAATCAGGGGCTCTACGAGCAGTACTTC
few,TRBV5-1,TRBD2,TRBJ2-5,CASSLTSAGETQYF,TGCGCCAGCAGCTTGACTAGCGCGGGAGAGACCCAGTACTTC
few,TRBV5-4,-,TRBJ2-3,CASSPRTQGYTQYF,TGTGCCAGCAGCCCCCGGACCCAGGGATATACGCAGTATTTT
-,TRBV4-2,TRBD1,TRBJ1-6,CASSQEDRGGNSPLHF,TGTGCCAGCAGCCAGGAGGACAGGGGGGGCAATTCACCCCTCCACTTT
-,TRBV5-1,TRBD1,TRBJ1-2,CASSWGTGTYGYTF,TGCGCCAGCAGCTGGGGGACAGGGACCTATGGCTACACCTTC
many,TRBV11-2,TRBD1,TRBJ2-3,CASSPDRGRADTQYF,TGTGCCAGCAGCCCGGACAGGGGGCGCGCAGATACGCAGTATTTT
-,TRBV28,-,TRBJ1-1,CASSTGYRGNTEAFF,TGTGCCAGCAGTACAGGGTATAGAGGAAACACTGAAGCTTTCTTT
many,TRBV20-1,TRBD1,TRBJ1-2,CSARGGGQGADYGYTF,TGCAGTGCTAGAGGAGGAGGACAGGGGGCTGACTATGGCTACACCTTC
-,TRBV6-2/TRBV6-3,-,TRBJ2-2,CASGKRGGTGELFF,TGTGCCAGCGGCAAACGGGGAGGTACCGGGGAGCTGTTTTTT
-,TRBV30,-,TRBJ1-2,CARSASRGRISGYTF,TGTGCCCGGAGCGCCAGTCGAGGACGAATCTCTGGCTACACCTTC
many,TRBV7-2,TRBD2,TRBJ2-5,CASSSTSGGWETQYF,TGTGCCAGCAGCTCGACTAGCGGGGGGTGGGAGACCCAGTACTTC
many,TRBV4-2,TRBD2,TRBJ2-5,CASSRRGGTQETQYF,TGTGCCAGCAGCCGCCGGGGGGGGACACAAGAGACCCAGTACTTC
many,TRBV5-4,TRBD1,TRBJ2-1,CASSLGQATNEQFF,TGTGCCAGCAGCCTAGGACAGGCAACAAATGAGCAGTTCTTC
many,TRBV7-2,TRBD1,TRBJ2-7,CASSFGGQKYEQYF,TGTGCCAGCAGCTTTGGGGGACAGAAGTACGAGCAGTACTTC
few,TRBV6-7,-,TRBJ2-6,CAVMAGSSGANVLTF,TGTGCCGTTATGGCCGGAAGCTCTGGGGCCAACGTCCTGACTTTC
few,TRBV24-1,-,TRBJ1-5,CATSDARDPTGNQPQHF,TGTGCCACCAGTGACGCGCGGGACCCTACGGGCAATCAGCCCCAGCATTTT
many,TRBV20-1,-,TRBJ1-2,CSASEDGYTF,TGCAGTGCTTCCGAGGATGGCTACACCTTC
many,TRBV4-1,-,TRBJ1-2,CASSRDMYGYTF,TGCGCCAGCAGCCGGGACATGTATGGCTACACCTTC
many,TRBV6-2/TRBV6-3,TRBD2,TRBJ2-1,CASSRGGGHEQFF,TGTGCCAGCAGCCGCGGGGGGGGACATGAGCAGTTCTTC
many,TRBV7-9,TRBD2,TRBJ2-5,CASSLMRGGNQETQYF,TGTGCCAGCAGCCTCATGCGGGGGGGTAACCAAGAGACCCAGTACTTC
many,TRBV20-1,TRBD2,TRBJ2-5,CSGGGQETQYF,TGCAGTGGGGGGGGGCAAGAGACCCAGTACTTC
many,TRBV27,-,TRBJ2-7,CASSPRTQSYEQYF,TGTGCCAGCAGTCCTAGGACGCAGTCCTACGAGCAGTACTTC
-,TRBV7-2,-,TRBJ1-2,CASSLGFSREYGYTF,TGTGCCAGCAGCTTAGGGTTTAGCAGGGAATATGGCTACACCTTC
-,TRBV5-1,TRBD2,TRBJ2-5,CASSLMTSGTQETQYF,TGCGCCAGCAGCTTGATGACTAGCGGGACGCAAGAGACCCAGTACTTC